Listed below are T cell receptor beta chains from one sample, sequenced in a study of shared clonotypes between healthy human individuals. Here immunoSEQ multiplex PCR was the method, and the copy in TCRdb shows in-frame clones only, minus some. This table has some 2,000,000 clones, over 85% appearing once. What was sequenced was naive CD4+ T cells sorted from blood. Receptors originate from a man in his late teens or twenties in good health. Both conserved end residues are part of each CDR3. A D gene is named only where the DNA matches it firmly. Clone size appears in some rows only: once, few, many, or a class for an expanded clone.

J | V | size | D | CDR3 | DNA
TRBJ2-5 | TRBV7-9 | NA | NA | CASSLGGQETQYF | TGTGCCAGCAGCTTAGGGGGACAAGAGACCCAGTACTTC
TRBJ1-6 | TRBV28 | few | NA | CASNSASPLHF | TGTGCCAGCAATTCGGCCTCACCCCTCCACTTT
TRBJ1-1 | TRBV19 | NA | TRBD1 | CASSIGTGGTEAFF | TGTGCCAGTAGTATAGGGACAGGGGGTACTGAAGCTTTCTTT
TRBJ1-2 | TRBV18 | NA | NA | CASSPTTEGGSYGYTF | TGTGCCAGCTCACCCACTACGGAGGGGGGCAGCTATGGCTACACCTTC
TRBJ2-5 | TRBV5-1 | NA | TRBD1 | CASSLGTGVQETQYF | TGCGCCAGCAGCTTGGGGACAGGGGTCCAAGAGACCCAGTACTTC
TRBJ1-3 | TRBV6-5 | NA | NA | CASSSWNTIYF | TGTGCCAGCAGTTCGTGGAACACCATATATTTT
TRBJ1-1 | TRBV6-5 | NA | NA | CASSGDRFEAFF | TGTGCCAGCAGTGGGGACCGATTTGAAGCTTTCTTT
TRBJ2-3 | TRBV10-3 | NA | TRBD2 | CAISETLAGGREDTQYF | TGTGCCATCAGTGAGACGCTAGCGGGGGGGCGAGAAGATACGCAGTATTTT
TRBJ1-2 | TRBV4-1 | NA | TRBD1 | CASSQQAGTGLGGYTF | TGCGCCAGCAGCCAACAAGCGGGGACAGGGCTCGGTGGCTACACCTTC
TRBJ1-1 | TRBV7-8 | NA | NA | CASTTWDTEAFF | TGTGCCAGCACCACGTGGGATACTGAAGCTTTCTTT
TRBJ1-2 | TRBV27 | NA | NA | CASSTGHYGYTF | TGTGCCAGCAGTACGGGACACTATGGCTACACCTTC
TRBJ2-5 | TRBV19 | NA | TRBD2 | CASSIPERGQETQYF | TGTGCCAGTAGTATCCCGGAGCGGGGGCAAGAGACCCAGTACTTC
TRBJ2-3 | TRBV10-3 | NA | NA | CAISESQSSTDTQYF | TGTGCCATCAGTGAGTCCCAAAGTAGCACAGATACGCAGTATTTT
TRBJ1-2 | TRBV5-6 | NA | NA | CASSLDRAVRGYTF | TGTGCCAGCAGCTTGGACAGGGCTGTGCGTGGCTACACCTTC
TRBJ2-2 | TRBV5-1 | NA | TRBD2 | CASSGLVGLAFSTGELFF | TGCGCCAGCAGTGGGCTAGTGGGACTAGCATTTAGCACCGGGGAGCTGTTTTTT
TRBJ2-7 | TRBV11-2 | once | TRBD2 | CASSLAGGSSYEQYF | TGTGCCAGCAGCTTAGCGGGAGGGAGCTCCTACGAGCAGTACTTC
TRBJ1-2 | TRBV7-6 | NA | NA | CAIGGGFAYTF | TGTGCCATCGGGGGGGGATTCGCCTACACCTTC
TRBJ2-7 | TRBV28 | NA | NA | CASSTGFAYEQYF | TGTGCCAGCAGTACAGGGTTCGCCTACGAGCAGTACTTC
TRBJ1-5 | TRBV6-1 | NA | TRBD1 | CASSVQGANQPQHF | TGTGCCAGCAGTGTTCAGGGGGCGAATCAGCCCCAGCATTTT
TRBJ2-2 | TRBV5-1 | NA | TRBD2 | CASSEGTSGNGELFF | TGCGCCAGCAGCGAGGGGACTAGCGGTAACGGGGAGCTGTTTTTT
TRBJ1-5 | TRBV30 | NA | NA | CAWSRGQPQHF | TGTGCCTGGAGTAGGGGACAGCCCCAGCATTTT
TRBJ1-1 | TRBV18 | NA | TRBD1 | CASSGQGEAFF | TGTGCCAGCTCGGGACAGGGGGAGGCTTTCTTT
TRBJ2-7 | TRBV10-1 | NA | NA | CASSDQGPPGEQYF | TGCGCCAGCAGTGACCAGGGGCCCCCCGGCGAGCAGTACTTC
TRBJ2-1 | TRBV6-5 | NA | NA | CASSFGDNEQFF | TGTGCCAGCAGTTTCGGTGACAATGAGCAGTTCTTC
TRBJ1-6 | TRBV19 | NA | NA | CASSITREHNSPLHF | TGTGCCAGTAGTATCACCAGGGAACATAATTCACCCCTCCACTTT
TRBJ2-5 | TRBV7-2 | NA | NA | CASSSPGEVGSETQYF | TGTGCCAGCAGCTCCCCCGGGGAGGTGGGAAGCGAGACCCAGTACTTC
TRBJ1-3 | TRBV2 | NA | NA | CASSEYREAGNTIYF | TGTGCCAGCAGTGAATACAGGGAGGCTGGAAACACCATATATTTT
TRBJ2-2 | TRBV29-1 | once | NA | CSAVITDTGELFF | TGCAGCGCTGTCATTACGGACACCGGGGAGCTGTTTTTT
TRBJ2-1 | TRBV5-8 | once | TRBD2 | CASSLLAVPYNEQFF | TGTGCCAGCAGCTTACTAGCGGTGCCCTACAATGAGCAGTTCTTC
TRBJ2-1 | TRBV11-1 | NA | TRBD2 | CASRKVPGLDIDEQFF | TGTGCCAGCAGGAAAGTTCCGGGACTAGATATCGATGAGCAGTTCTTC
TRBJ1-5 | TRBV7-2 | NA | TRBD1 | CASSTGQGNQPQHF | TGTGCCAGCAGCACCGGACAGGGAAATCAGCCCCAGCATTTT
TRBJ1-1 | TRBV29-1 | NA | NA | CSVLTGGNTEAFF | TGCAGCGTTTTGACCGGGGGGAACACTGAAGCTTTCTTT
TRBJ2-7 | TRBV6-1 | NA | TRBD1 | CASSGGTGKHEQYF | TGTGCCAGCAGTGGGGGGACAGGGAAACACGAGCAGTACTTC
TRBJ2-7 | TRBV6-5 | NA | NA | CASSFRVAGASGEQYF | TGTGCCAGCAGTTTCAGAGTGGCAGGGGCCTCGGGGGAGCAGTACTTC
TRBJ1-2 | TRBV30 | NA | TRBD1 | CAWSPLQGAVTF | TGTGCCTGGAGTCCCCTACAGGGGGCGGTCACCTTC
TRBJ2-4 | TRBV10-3 | NA | TRBD2 | CAIRGLAADKLAKNIQYF | TGTGCCATCCGAGGACTAGCGGCGGACAAACTAGCCAAAAACATTCAGTACTTC
TRBJ1-3 | TRBV15 | once | NA | CATSRREYSGNTIYF | TGTGCCACCAGCAGGAGGGAATACTCTGGAAACACCATATATTTT
TRBJ2-3 | TRBV4-3 | NA | TRBD2 | CASSRGLAGPTDTQYF | TGCGCCAGCAGCCGGGGACTAGCGGGTCCAACAGATACGCAGTATTTT
TRBJ2-5 | TRBV6-4 | NA | NA | CASTKSKRGVETQYF | TGTGCCAGCACAAAGTCGAAAAGGGGAGTAGAGACCCAGTACTTC
TRBJ1-6 | TRBV28 | many | NA | CASSSGQGGTPLHF | TGTGCCAGCAGTTCAGGGCAGGGTGGGACACCCCTCCACTTT
TRBJ1-2 | TRBV28 | NA | NA | CASGPPRTVYGYTF | TGTGCCAGCGGCCCCCCCAGGACGGTCTATGGCTACACCTTC
TRBJ1-6 | TRBV5-1 | NA | NA | CASSLKGDNSPLHF | TGCGCCAGCAGCTTGAAGGGGGACAATTCACCCCTCCACTTT
TRBJ2-1 | TRBV5-4 | many | TRBD2 | CASSLYRAAGLNEQFF | TGTGCCAGCAGCTTGTACAGAGCAGCGGGGCTCAATGAGCAGTTCTTC
TRBJ2-1 | TRBV7-9 | NA | NA | CASSYRDEQFF | TGTGCCAGCAGCTACAGGGATGAGCAGTTCTTC
TRBJ2-7 | TRBV20-1 | NA | NA | CSASGSHEQYF | TGCAGTGCTAGCGGGAGCCACGAGCAGTACTTC
TRBJ2-5 | TRBV10-2 | NA | TRBD2 | CASSPPGLAVKTQYF | TGCGCCAGCAGTCCCCCGGGACTAGCGGTCAAGACCCAGTACTTC
TRBJ1-1 | TRBV6-1 | NA | TRBD1 | CASSIQGQVNTEAFF | TGTGCCAGCAGTATTCAAGGACAGGTGAACACTGAAGCTTTCTTT
TRBJ2-4 | TRBV2 | NA | TRBD2 | CASTVRRLAAPSRANIQYF | TGTGCCAGCACCGTAAGGCGGCTAGCGGCACCTAGCCGGGCAAACATTCAGTACTTC
TRBJ2-3 | TRBV10-3 | NA | NA | CAISGGGGATDTQYF | TGTGCCATCAGTGGGGGAGGAGGGGCTACAGATACGCAGTATTTT
TRBJ2-1 | TRBV10-3 | NA | NA | CAISDKMSTNEQFF | TGTGCCATCAGCGACAAAATGAGTACCAATGAGCAGTTCTTC
TRBJ2-7 | TRBV5-1 | NA | TRBD2 | CASTPGHTTSGNEQYF | TGCGCCAGCACCCCGGGACACACAACTAGCGGGAACGAGCAGTACTTC
TRBJ2-3 | TRBV7-2 | NA | NA | CASSLWGTDTQYF | TGTGCCAGCAGCTTATGGGGAACAGATACGCAGTATTTT
TRBJ2-3 | TRBV2 | NA | NA | CASSVVISSTDTQYF | TGTGCCAGCAGTGTGGTGATTTCTAGCACAGATACGCAGTATTTT